These 10 T cell receptor beta chains originate from one sample sequenced in a study of PD-L1 blockade in urothelial cancer. Clones were sequenced by immunoSEQ multiplex PCR, and TCRdb holds only the in-frame ones, with some missing. Seen here are tens of thousands of clones, roughly four fifths observed once, and the top ten hold around 2.9%. The specimen was PBMCs, collected around atezolizumab (anti-PD-L1) treatment. The receptor source for this set is a man between 70 and 80 years old with urothelial cancer.

This clone appeared a few times. The J gene is TRBJ1-1, the V gene TRBV6-4; maybe TRBD1 (5 bases). Germline V gene lookup returns CDR1 MRHNA and CDR2 SNTAGT. The CDR3 is 14 residues long. The V gene lost 6 bases and the J gene lost 5 bases, with 16 bases spanning the gap. The CDR3 DNA follows: TGTGCCAGCAGACCAAACTCCGGGGGGACTGAAGCTTTCTTT. Translating it yields CASRPNSGGTEAFF.

The CDR3 loop reads CASSPPGVGGYTF. The CDR3 region has the DNA TGTGCCAGCAGCCCCCCCGGGGTGGGTGGCTACACCTTC. The V and J genes are TRBV5-6 and TRBJ1-2, with D unclear. Germline V lookup: CDR1 SGHDT, CDR2 YYEEEE. The CDR3 is 13 residues long. V was shortened by 4 bases and J by 7 bases, with 14 bases between the two germline ends.

The rearrangement links TRBV6-5 to TRBJ1-6, with 8 bases aligning to TRBD1. The CDR3 sequence is 16 residues long. J lost 6 bases, V lost 0 bases, and 4 bases had no gene match. The germline gives CDR1 MNHEY, CDR2 SVGAGI. DNA for the CDR3: TGTGCCAGCAGTTACTCCTCCGGACAGGGTAATTCACCCCTCCACTTT. This encodes CASSYSSGQGNSPLHF.

This sequence joins TRBV6-1 and TRBJ1-2, with D maybe TRBD1 (5 bases). The germline V and J ends were trimmed by 4 bases and 4 bases, with 16 bases remaining between them. The germline V gene encodes CDR1 MNHNS and CDR2 SASEGT. The CDR3 is 15 residues long. In DNA, the CDR3 is TGTGCCAGCAGTGGACCGGGGGGAAGGGCCTATGGCTACACCTTC. Protein sequence: CASSGPGGRAYGYTF.

The rearrangement uses TRBV5-1 and TRBJ2-3; TRBD1 might be the D (6 bases). Trimming cost V 0 bases and J 2 bases, with 16 bases left between them. From germline, CDR1 is SGHRS and CDR2 YFSETQ. The CDR3 sequence is 17 residues long. CDR3 nucleotide sequence: TGCGCCAGCAGCTTGGGGAACCGGGACAAAATCACAGATACGCAGTATTTT. Protein sequence: CASSLGNRDKITDTQYF.

The chain uses TRBV2 and TRBJ2-2; TRBD2 aligns across 7 bases. V lost 5 bases to trimming and J lost 1 base; unmatched junction nucleotides: 10. The germline gives CDR1 SNHLY, CDR2 FYNNEI. This CDR3 region has 17 residues. The DNA for the CDR3 is TGTGCCAGCAGTTGGCCGGAAAAGCGGGAGAACACCGGGGAGCTGTTTTTT. Residues: CASSWPEKRENTGELFF.

The J gene is TRBJ2-5, the V gene TRBV6-6; D is possibly TRBD1 (5 bases). Trimming cost V 0 bases and J 2 bases, with 10 bases left between them. Germline V gene lookup returns CDR1 MNHNY and CDR2 SVGAGI (reference sequence). This CDR3 is 15 amino acids long. CDR3 sequence: CASSYSRTNQETQYF. The CDR3, as DNA: TGTGCCAGCAGTTACTCGAGGACAAATCAAGAGACCCAGTACTTC.

The chain couples TRBV15 to TRBJ1-4, with 8 bases matching TRBD1. With 0 bases clipped from V and 8 bases from J, the junction kept 11 bases outside the gene matches. This CDR3 is built from 17 residues. Germline CDR1 and CDR2: LNHNV and YYDKDF (reference sequence). CDR3 protein: CATSRDLIGTGGEKLFF. DNA for the CDR3: TGTGCCACCAGCAGAGATCTCATCGGGACAGGAGGAGAAAAACTGTTTTTT.

The genes are TRBV5-6 and TRBJ1-3; tentatively, D is TRBD1 (5 bases). Germline V gene lookup returns CDR1 SGHDT and CDR2 YYEEEE. The V end lost 2 bases, the J end lost 0 bases, and 9 bases lay between the germline ends. The CDR3 runs 15 residues. In nucleotides, the CDR3 is TGTGCCAGCAGCTTTACGGGGGGCTCTGGAAACACCATATATTTT. It yields the protein CASSFTGGSGNTIYF.

This clone was found a few times. This chain connects TRBV9 to TRBJ1-2; weak D call: TRBD1 (5 bases). The CDR3 is 16 residues long. Trimming shortened V by 6 bases and J by 8 bases, and 26 bases separated the two germline ends. Germline V gene data show CDR1 as SGDLS and CDR2 as YYNGEE. The CDR3 here is CASTLGAGFRGGGYTF. The CDR3 nucleotides read TGTGCCAGCACCCTTGGGGCTGGCTTTCGAGGCGGAGGCTACACCTTC.